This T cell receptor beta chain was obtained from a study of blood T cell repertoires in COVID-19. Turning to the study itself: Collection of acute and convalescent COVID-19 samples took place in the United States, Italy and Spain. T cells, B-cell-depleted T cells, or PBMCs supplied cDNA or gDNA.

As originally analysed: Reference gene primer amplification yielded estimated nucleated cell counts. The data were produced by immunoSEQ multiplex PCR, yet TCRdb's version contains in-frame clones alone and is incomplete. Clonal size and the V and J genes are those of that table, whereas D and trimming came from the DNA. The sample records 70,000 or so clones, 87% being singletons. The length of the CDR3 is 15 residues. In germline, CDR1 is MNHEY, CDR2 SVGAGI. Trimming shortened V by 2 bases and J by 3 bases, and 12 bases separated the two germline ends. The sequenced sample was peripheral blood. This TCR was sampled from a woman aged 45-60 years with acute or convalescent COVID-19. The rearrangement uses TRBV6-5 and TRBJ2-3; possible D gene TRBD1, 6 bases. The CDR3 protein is CASSYLQGGTDTQYF. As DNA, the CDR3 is TGTGCCAGCAGTTACCTACAGGGTGGGACAGATACGCAGTATTTT.